Listed below are T cell receptor beta chains from one sample, sequenced in a study of shared clonotypes between healthy human individuals. Clones were sequenced by immunoSEQ multiplex PCR, and TCRdb holds only the in-frame ones, with some missing. The repertoire consists of about 770,000 clones, with just under 75% occurring once and the leading ten covering over 1.5%. The sample taken for sequencing was memory CD4+ T cells sorted from blood. All receptors come from a woman aged 25 to 39 in good health. Both conserved end residues are part of each CDR3. D genes are given only for firm matches. Expanded clones get a size class; other rows say once, few or many, or leave the size out.

.	TRBD2	TRBV5-8	TRBJ2-2	TGTGCCAGCAGCCATGGGACTAGCGGCGCCCGATCCGGGGAGCTGTTTTTT	CASSHGTSGARSGELFF
.	.	TRBV28	TRBJ1-4	TGTGCCAGCAGCCATTATGCAACTAATGAAAAACTGTTTTTT	CASSHYATNEKLFF
.	.	TRBV2	TRBJ2-1	TGTGCCAGCACTCCGGGACGGAACTACAATGAGCAGTTCTTC	CASTPGRNYNEQFF
.	.	TRBV28	TRBJ2-7	TGTGCCAGCTGGGAAAGTGGCGGCAGGAGCTACGAGCAGTACTTC	CASWESGGRSYEQYF
.	.	TRBV11-3	TRBJ2-7	TGTGCCAGCAGCCCCGGGACGGGTAGCTCCTACGAGCAGTACTTC	CASSPGTGSSYEQYF
.	.	TRBV11-2	TRBJ2-7	TGTGCCAGCAGCTTAGGTGGAGGGGGCGCGTACGAGCAGTACTTC	CASSLGGGGAYEQYF
.	TRBD2	TRBV27	TRBJ2-5	TGTGCCAGCAGTTTGGGACTAGCGGGATTAGGGCGTAAAGAAGAGACCCAGTACTTC	CASSLGLAGLGRKEETQYF
.	TRBD2	TRBV2	TRBJ2-3	TGTGCCAGCAGAAGAGGGGGGACTAGCGGCACAGATACGCAGTATTTT	CASRRGGTSGTDTQYF
.	TRBD1	TRBV18	TRBJ1-2	TGTGCCAGCTCACCACCGGGACAGACCATATCTCCGGGCTACACCTTC	CASSPPGQTISPGYTF
.	.	TRBV5-5	TRBJ1-1	TGTGCCAGCAGGCCGGTCCCCCGTCGGAACACTGAAGCTTTCTTT	CASRPVPRRNTEAFF
.	.	TRBV5-1	TRBJ2-3	TGCGCCAGCAGCTTCCGGACCGCTGCTGGAGATACGCAGTATTTT	CASSFRTAAGDTQYF
few	.	TRBV7-9	TRBJ2-7	TGTGCCAGCAGCCCCGGAATGAGGTGGAGGCCGTACTTC	CASSPGMRWRPYF